The clone carrying this TCR beta chain came up a few times. Trimming pared 3 bases from V and 6 bases from J, leaving 11 bases between. The CDR3 has 14 residues. CDR1 and CDR2 from the germline V gene are MGHDK and SYGVNS. TCRdb independently ran MiXCR on the 5' RACE reads; one entry per CDR3 protein. The table includes about half a million distinct CDR3 sequences, 15% to 20% detected once. This entry comes from a study of T-cell memory formation after mild COVID-19. The chain recombines TRBV25-1 with TRBJ2-2; D remains unclear. This clonotype originated in an adult woman who had mild COVID-19 (a few samples of this study predate the infection). Cell type and time point are not known. Specimen: PBMCs or a T cell subset sorted from them (not recorded which). In nucleotides, the CDR3 is TGTGCCAGCAGTGACCTACGGGCCGCCGGGGAGCTGTTTTTT. Protein product: CASSDLRAAGELFF. Using reference TRBV25-1 and TRBJ2-2 for the parts outside the CDR3, the full variable domain is EADIYQTPRYLVIGTGKKITLECSQTMGHDKMYWYQQDPGMELHLIHYSYGVNSTEKGDLSSESTVSRIRTEHFPLTLESARPSHTSQYLCASSDLRAAGELFFGEGSRLTVL.